This is a list of T cell receptor beta chains from one sample in a study of shared clonotypes between healthy human individuals. Profiling relied on immunoSEQ multiplex PCR, and the TCRdb table lists in-frame clones only, not all of them. The data hold approximately 1.5 million clones, with 95% to 99% observed a single time. The sequencing sample was made of naive CD4+ T cells sorted from blood. The source of these receptors is a man aged 25-45 years in good health. Each CDR3 is given with its conserved first and last residue. Each record gives: D gene, clone size, J gene, V gene, CDR3 DNA, CDR3 protein. A D gene is named only where the DNA matches it firmly. The size field is filled for only some rows; it gives once, few, many or a size class.

>.|.|TRBJ2-2|TRBV7-8
TGTGCCAGCAGCTTAGGGTGGGACGGGGAGCTGTTTTTT
CASSLGWDGELFF
>.|.|TRBJ1-1|TRBV9
TGTGCCAGCAGCGTTACAGGTAACACTGAAGCTTTCTTT
CASSVTGNTEAFF
>TRBD2|.|TRBJ2-3|TRBV5-4
TGTGCCAGCAGCCCCGGGGGAGTAGCGGGAGGAGATACGCAGTATTTT
CASSPGGVAGGDTQYF
>.|once|TRBJ2-2|TRBV27
TGTGCCAGCAGTGAAGGGCAGGTCAACACCGGGGAGCTGTTTTTT
CASSEGQVNTGELFF
>.|.|TRBJ2-1|TRBV19
TGTGCCAGTAGTATCCCCTCGAGCTCCTACAATGAGCAGTTCTTC
CASSIPSSSYNEQFF
>.|once|TRBJ1-1|TRBV18
TGTGCCAGCTCACCGGGGCCCAACACTGAAGCTTTCTTT
CASSPGPNTEAFF
>.|.|TRBJ2-6|TRBV5-1
TGCGCCAGCAGCTCGGGACAAGGCCTAACTGGGGCCAACGTCCTGACTTTC
CASSSGQGLTGANVLTF
>TRBD1|.|TRBJ1-4|TRBV9
TGTGCCAGCTCCAGACAGGGGGTAAATGAAAAACTGTTTTTT
CASSRQGVNEKLFF
>.|once|TRBJ1-5|TRBV19
TGTGCCAGTAGTATAGGAGCCTTTACAGGACCCAATCAGCCCCAGCATTTT
CASSIGAFTGPNQPQHF
>.|.|TRBJ1-4|TRBV18
TGTGCCAGCTCACCCGGCCCTACCCGTAATGAAAAACTGTTTTTT
CASSPGPTRNEKLFF
>TRBD1|.|TRBJ2-7|TRBV27
TGTGCCAGCAGAGACAGGGACAGGGGCAATTTGGAGCAGTACTTC
CASRDRDRGNLEQYF
>.|once|TRBJ2-1|TRBV9
TGTGCCAGCAGCGGAAGGGGGAGACCGTACAATGAGCAGTTCTTC
CASSGRGRPYNEQFF
>TRBD1|.|TRBJ1-5|TRBV19
TGTGCCAGTAGTAAGTCTTGGGACAGGGGCAATCAGCCCCAGCATTTT
CASSKSWDRGNQPQHF